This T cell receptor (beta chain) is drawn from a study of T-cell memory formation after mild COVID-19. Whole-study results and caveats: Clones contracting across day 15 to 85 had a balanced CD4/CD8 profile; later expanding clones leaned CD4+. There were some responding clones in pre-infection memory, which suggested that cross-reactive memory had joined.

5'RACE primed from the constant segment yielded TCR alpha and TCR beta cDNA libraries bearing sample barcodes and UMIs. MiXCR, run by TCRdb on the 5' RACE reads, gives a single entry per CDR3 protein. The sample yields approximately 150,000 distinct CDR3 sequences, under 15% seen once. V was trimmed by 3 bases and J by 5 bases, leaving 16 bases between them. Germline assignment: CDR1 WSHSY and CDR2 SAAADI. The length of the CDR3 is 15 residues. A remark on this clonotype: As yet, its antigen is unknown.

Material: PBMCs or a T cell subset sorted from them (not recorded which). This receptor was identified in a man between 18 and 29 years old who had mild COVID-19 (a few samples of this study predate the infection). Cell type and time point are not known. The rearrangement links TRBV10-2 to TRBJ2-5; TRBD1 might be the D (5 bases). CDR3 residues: CASSEGALKGETQYF. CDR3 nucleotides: TGCGCCAGCAGTGAAGGGGCACTCAAAGGGGAGACCCAGTACTTC.